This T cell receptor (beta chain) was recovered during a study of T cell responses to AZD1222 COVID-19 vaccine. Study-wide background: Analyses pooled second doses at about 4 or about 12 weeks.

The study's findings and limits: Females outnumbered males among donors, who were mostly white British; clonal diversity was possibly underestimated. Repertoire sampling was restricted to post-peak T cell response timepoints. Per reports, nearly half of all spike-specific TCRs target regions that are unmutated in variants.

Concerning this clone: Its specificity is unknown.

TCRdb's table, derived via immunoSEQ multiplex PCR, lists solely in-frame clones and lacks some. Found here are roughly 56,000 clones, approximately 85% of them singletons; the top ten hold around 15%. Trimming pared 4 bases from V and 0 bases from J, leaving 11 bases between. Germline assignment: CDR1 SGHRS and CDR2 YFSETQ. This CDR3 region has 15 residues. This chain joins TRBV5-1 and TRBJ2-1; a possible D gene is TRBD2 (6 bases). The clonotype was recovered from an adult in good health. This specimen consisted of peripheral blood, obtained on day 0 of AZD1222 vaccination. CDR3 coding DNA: TGCGCCAGCAGCCGGGACTTCAGCTCCTACAATGAGCAGTTCTTC. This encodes CASSRDFSSYNEQFF.